This T cell receptor (beta chain) is drawn from a study of T cell changes during pregnancy in multiple sclerosis. Sequencing was performed with immunoSEQ multiplex PCR; in TCRdb, only in-frame clones are kept and a portion is missing. The sample consists of about 84,000 clones, over 90% of them appearing once. This specimen consisted of peripheral blood, obtained in the third trimester of pregnancy. The sequence derives from a female donor with multiple sclerosis, enrolled in a pregnancy study.

CDR3 sequence: CASSHSTYRGHEQYF. The CDR3 DNA sequence: TGTGCCAGCAGCCACTCTACCTACAGGGGTCACGAGCAGTACTTC. This chain uses TRBV6-5 with TRBJ2-7, with TRBD1 matching over 7 bases. V lost 6 bases and J lost 5; bases outside the gene matches: 13. The CDR3 runs to 15 residues. CDR1 and CDR2 (germline): MNHEY, SVGAGI.